The 29 T cell receptor beta chains reported below all come from one sample, sequenced in a study of early T cells in non-severe SARS-CoV-2 infection. MiXCR was run by TCRdb on the 5' RACE reads, yielding one entry per CDR3 protein. The repertoire has roughly 100,000 distinct CDR3 sequences, around 14% of them found once; the top ten carry about 5.7%. The sample comprised whole blood. The receptors stem from an adult who was a healthcare worker with PCR-confirmed SARS-CoV-2 infection or an uninfected control (not recorded which).

There are a few counts of this clonotype. The rearrangement joins TRBV7-9 to TRBJ2-7; TRBD2 matches at 10 bases. The CDR3 extends over 15 amino acids. With V trimmed by 5 bases and J by 9 bases, 13 bases remained unmatched. Per germline, CDR1 SEHNR and CDR2 FQNEAQ (reference sequence). The CDR3 nucleotides are TGTGCCAGCAGCCTCGGAGCGGGAGGGCCTCAGGTGCAGTACTTC. Translating it yields CASSLGAGGPQVQYF.

This clonotype was recorded a few times. V is TRBV12-3 or TRBV12-4 and J is TRBJ2-1, with 13 positions matching TRBD2. CDR3 length: 16 residues. After removal of 7 bases from V and 2 bases from J, the junction contained 5 bases not matched to a gene. The CDR3 sequence is CASNPGLAGPYNEQFF. For the CDR3, the DNA is TGTGCCAGCAACCCGGGACTAGCGGGACCCTACAATGAGCAGTTCTTC.

Notes on this clonotype: A much larger clonotype is one base distant, so this may be a read error. The conserved phenylalanine or tryptophan normally closing the CDR3 is absent here, so this likely arose from a read error. The rearrangement links TRBV28 to TRBJ1-1; TRBD1 agrees at 7 bases. Germline V gene sequence: CDR1 MDHEN, CDR2 SYDVKM. The CDR3 contains 16 residues. V dropped 5 bases and J dropped 10; count of bases not matched to a gene: 19. Here the CDR3 DNA reads TGTGCCAGCAGTCGACAGACAGGGAGGGGTATTGTTGGAGCTTTCTCT. Translated: CASSRQTGRGIVGAFS.

This clonotype was recorded a few times. The rearrangement joins TRBV20-1 to TRBJ1-5, with D uncertain. V lost 5 bases and J 4 bases, leaving 18 bases between the germline ends. The CDR3 sequence is 15 residues long. CDR1 and CDR2 from the germline V gene are DFQATT and SNEGSKA (reference sequence). This chain's CDR3 is CSAGPPSPINQPQHF. CDR3 nucleotide sequence: TGCAGTGCTGGACCCCCTTCTCCGATAAATCAGCCCCAGCATTTT.

This clonotype was detected only a few times. The genes are TRBV29-1 and TRBJ2-1; 7 nucleotides agree with TRBD2. The germline CDR1 and CDR2 sequences are SQVTM and ANQGSEA. The CDR3 runs 13 residues. The V segment lost 3 bases and the J segment 7 bases; nucleotides outside the gene matches: 6. CDR3: CSVDGVGLNEQFF. In nucleotides, the CDR3 is TGCAGCGTTGACGGGGTGGGACTAAATGAGCAGTTCTTC.

This clonotype was counted at least ten times. The rearrangement joins TRBV19 to TRBJ1-5; 7 bases are a match to TRBD1. The CDR3 is 13 residues long. The germline V gene has CDR1 LNHDA and CDR2 SQIVND (reference sequence). Trimming at V came to 9 bases and at J to 8 bases, leaving 10 bases not matched to a gene. The CDR3 region is CARRGPAFEPQHF. In nucleotides, the CDR3 is TGTGCCAGGAGGGGGCCGGCTTTTGAGCCCCAGCATTTT.

This clonotype was found many times. This chain connects TRBV14 to TRBJ2-1, with a possible D match to TRBD2 (6 bases). The CDR3 is 12 amino acids. V lost 5 bases, J lost 15 bases, and 17 bases lay in between. The germline gives CDR1 SGHDN, CDR2 FVKESK. The CDR3 coding sequence is TGTGCCAGCAGCATCCAAAGCGGGCCTCTGTTCTTC. It translates to CASSIQSGPLFF.

The chain combines TRBV27 with TRBJ2-1; no definite D call. Germline CDR1 and CDR2: MNHEY and SMNVEV (reference sequence). Trimming cost V 5 bases and J 4 bases, with 12 bases left between them. This CDR3 is 14 amino acids long. In DNA, the CDR3 is TGTGCCAGCAGTCCCTATTCGTCTTACAATGAGCAGTTCTTC. This sequence encodes CASSPYSSYNEQFF.

A remark on this clonotype: Its ends do not fully match the called genes, so a read error is possible. CDR3 residues: CTSSLGTGTEAFF. DNA for the CDR3: TGTACCAGCAGTTTGGGTACTGGAACTGAAGCTTTCTTT. V gene TRBV28 combines with J gene TRBJ1-1; D is unclear. This CDR3 is built from 13 residues. Germline V gene data show CDR1 as MDHEN and CDR2 as SYDVKM.

The chain recombines TRBV20-1 with TRBJ1-4; 8 nucleotides align to TRBD1. V lost 0 bases, J lost 6 bases, and 15 bases stayed unmatched. Germline CDR1 and CDR2: DFQATT and SNEGSKA (reference sequence). The CDR3 length is 18 residues. In DNA form, the CDR3 reads TGCAGTGCTAGAGATTCGTTCAACCCAGGGGGCCCCTATGAAAAACTGTTTTTT. Its translation is CSARDSFNPGGPYEKLFF.

The chain is built from TRBV12-3 or TRBV12-4 and TRBJ2-1, with D unresolved. The V gene lost 3 bases and the J gene lost 4 bases, with 7 bases spanning the gap. The CDR3 has 13 amino acids. The CDR3 DNA is TGTGCCAGCAGTTTCGAGCGATACAATGAGCAGTTCTTC. Residues: CASSFERYNEQFF.

This clonotype came up many times. This sequence joins TRBV2 and TRBJ2-5, with 7 bases matching TRBD2. Germline assignment: CDR1 SNHLY and CDR2 FYNNEI. The CDR3 covers 16 residues. V was clipped by 4 bases and J by 5 bases; unmatched bases: 13. As DNA, the CDR3 is TGTGCCAGCAGTGCTCCGGCAAGCGGGAAGACGGAGACCCAGTACTTC. This encodes CASSAPASGKTETQYF.

This chain links TRBV6-1 with TRBJ2-3, with TRBD1 as a possible D gene (6 bases). This CDR3 has 14 amino acids. V lost 6 bases to trimming and J lost 2 bases, with 12 bases between them. Looked up from germline, CDR1 is MNHNS and CDR2 is SASEGT. The CDR3 protein is CASSKQGTTDTQYF. The CDR3 coding sequence is TGTGCCAGCAGCAAACAGGGAACCACAGATACGCAGTATTTT.

This clonotype was counted at least ten times. This rearrangement joins TRBV29-1 to TRBJ1-3; D gene uncertain. CDR3 size: 14 residues. Looked up from germline, CDR1 is SQVTM and CDR2 is ANQGSEA. V was clipped by 6 bases and J by 0 bases, with 12 bases between them. The CDR3 sequence is CSVAPGSSGNTIYF. The DNA for the CDR3 is TGCAGCGTAGCCCCCGGGTCCTCTGGAAACACCATATATTTT.

This clonotype was recorded many times. The CDR3 is CASSIAPTGSGANVLTF. DNA for the CDR3: TGTGCCAGTAGTATTGCCCCCACTGGCTCTGGGGCCAACGTCCTGACTTTC. The chain has TRBV19 and TRBJ2-6; D not certain. The CDR3 extends over 17 amino acids. V gave up 3 bases and J gave up 0 bases, with 12 bases separating them. Germline assignment: CDR1 LNHDA and CDR2 SQIVND (reference sequence).

J is TRBJ1-4 and V is TRBV4-1, with D possibly TRBD1 on 5 matching bases. V lost 3 bases, J lost 8 bases, and 16 bases lay in between. Germline V CDR1 and CDR2: MGHRA, YSYEKL. The CDR3 covers 15 residues. The CDR3 protein is CASSHGGVEREKLFF. The CDR3 region has the DNA TGCGCCAGCAGCCATGGGGGGGTGGAGAGGGAAAAACTGTTTTTT.

V gene TRBV5-1 combines with J gene TRBJ2-6; D uncertain. The CDR3 is 15 amino acids. CDR1 and CDR2 (germline): SGHRS, YFSETQ. V was trimmed by 0 bases and J by 3 bases, leaving 7 bases between them. The CDR3: CASSLDPLGANVLTF. CDR3 nucleotide sequence: TGCGCCAGCAGCTTGGACCCCCTTGGGGCCAACGTCCTGACTTTC.

This chain links TRBV7-2 with TRBJ2-1, with 7 bases identical to TRBD1. V was clipped by 6 bases and J by 2 bases; unmatched bases: 1. The CDR3 has 13 residues. Germline values: CDR1 SGHTA, CDR2 FQGNSA. The CDR3 protein is CASSTGAYNEQFF. For the CDR3, the DNA is TGTGCCAGCAGTACAGGGGCCTACAATGAGCAGTTCTTC.

This clonotype was counted ten times or more. This chain connects TRBV12-3 or TRBV12-4 to TRBJ1-1; D unclear. This CDR3 contains 12 residues. V was trimmed by 3 bases and J by 7 bases, leaving 9 bases between them. The CDR3 is CASSFFRSEAFF. DNA of the CDR3: TGTGCCAGCAGTTTTTTCCGAAGTGAAGCTTTCTTT.

This clonotype was recorded a few times. The CDR3 loop reads CSVAGDRLRFF. CDR3 coding DNA: TGCAGCGTTGCTGGGGACAGGTTACGGTTCTTC. The gene calls are TRBV29-1 and TRBJ2-1, with 8 bases lining up with TRBD1. Germline values: CDR1 SQVTM, CDR2 ANQGSEA. The CDR3 loop spans 11 amino acids. V was clipped by 4 bases and J by 15 bases; unmatched bases: 8.

This clonotype was observed a few times. Here the CDR3 reads CSALRGGSGANVLTF. For the CDR3, the DNA is TGCAGTGCTCTCCGTGGGGGCTCTGGGGCCAACGTCCTGACTTTC. This chain joins TRBV20-1 and TRBJ2-6; either TRBD1 or TRBD2 may fit D (5 bases each). Deletions cut 5 bases from V and 0 bases from J, with 11 bases between. The CDR3 extends over 15 amino acids. CDR1 is DFQATT and CDR2 is SNEGSKA in the germline V gene (reference sequence).

The chain links TRBV20-1 to TRBJ2-1; D ambiguous. V was clipped by 5 bases and J by 9 bases, with 11 bases between them. The V gene's germline CDR1 is DFQATT and CDR2 SNEGSKA (reference sequence). The CDR3 has 11 amino acids. In nucleotides, the CDR3 is TGCAGTGCTTATTGGGCTTTTGAGCAGTTCTTC. Protein product: CSAYWAFEQFF.

This clonotype occurred a few times. The chain employs TRBV29-1 and TRBJ2-3; 8 nucleotides agree with TRBD2. V lost 3 bases to trimming and J lost 0 bases; unmatched junction nucleotides: 5. The V gene's germline CDR1 is SQVTM and CDR2 ANQGSEA. This CDR3 region has 15 residues. The CDR3 coding sequence is TGCAGCGTTGATAAGGCGGGAGGAAGCACAGATACGCAGTATTTT. Translating gives CSVDKAGGSTDTQYF.

This clonotype was recorded at least ten times. The chain joins TRBV10-2 to TRBJ2-5; D is possibly TRBD1 (5 bases). V lost 6 bases to trimming and J lost 0 bases, with 11 bases between them. The CDR3 has 14 residues. Looked up from germline, CDR1 is WSHSY and CDR2 is SAAADI. The CDR3 sequence is CASSFDRNQETQYF. CDR3 sequence (DNA): TGCGCCAGCAGCTTTGACAGAAACCAAGAGACCCAGTACTTC.

This clonotype was counted between two and nine times. V is TRBV7-3 and J is TRBJ2-1, with 9 bases matching TRBD2. Germline values: CDR1 SGHTA, CDR2 FQGTGA. This CDR3 region has 14 residues. J gave up 8 bases and V 5 bases, and 7 bases lay outside the gene matches. The DNA of the CDR3 is TGTGCCAGCAGCCCCGGACTAGCGCTTCATGAGCAGTTCTTC. Protein sequence: CASSPGLALHEQFF.

The CDR3 DNA is TGTGCCAGCAGCCACACCGGGACCCTAGTTAGCTCTGAAGCTTTCTTT. It specifies CASSHTGTLVSSEAFF. The J gene is TRBJ1-1, the V gene TRBV3-2; the table gives TRBD1 as D, unverified against the DNA. TRBV3-2 is annotated as a pseudogene. This CDR3 comprises 16 residues.

This clonotype has just a few counts. The V and J genes are TRBV5-1 and TRBJ2-5, with D unclear. Germline V lookup: CDR1 SGHRS, CDR2 YFSETQ. The ends were cut back, 0 bases at V and 2 bases at J, with 8 bases in the middle. CDR3 size: 14 residues. As DNA, the CDR3 is TGCGCCAGCAGCTTGGTGGCGGCACAAGAGACCCAGTACTTC. Protein product: CASSLVAAQETQYF.

This clonotype was observed a few times. The V and J genes are TRBV5-1 and TRBJ2-7; 9 bases fit TRBD2. CDR1 and CDR2 (germline): SGHRS, YFSETQ. The V and J ends lost 0 bases and 1 base, in that order; junction bases with no gene match: 2. The length of the CDR3 is 15 residues. Written as DNA, the CDR3 is TGCGCCAGCAGCTTGGGGACTAGCGTATCCTACGAGCAGTACTTC. It encodes CASSLGTSVSYEQYF.

There are a few counts of this clonotype. The chain couples TRBV10-2 to TRBJ1-1; tentatively, D is TRBD1 (5 bases). In germline, CDR1 is WSHSY, CDR2 SAAADI. Between the trimmed V and J ends, which lost 9 bases and 4 bases, there was a span of 12 bases. The CDR3 has 12 residues. This CDR3 reads CASLSGGTEAFF. The CDR3, as DNA: TGCGCCAGTCTTTCCGGGGGCACTGAAGCTTTCTTT.